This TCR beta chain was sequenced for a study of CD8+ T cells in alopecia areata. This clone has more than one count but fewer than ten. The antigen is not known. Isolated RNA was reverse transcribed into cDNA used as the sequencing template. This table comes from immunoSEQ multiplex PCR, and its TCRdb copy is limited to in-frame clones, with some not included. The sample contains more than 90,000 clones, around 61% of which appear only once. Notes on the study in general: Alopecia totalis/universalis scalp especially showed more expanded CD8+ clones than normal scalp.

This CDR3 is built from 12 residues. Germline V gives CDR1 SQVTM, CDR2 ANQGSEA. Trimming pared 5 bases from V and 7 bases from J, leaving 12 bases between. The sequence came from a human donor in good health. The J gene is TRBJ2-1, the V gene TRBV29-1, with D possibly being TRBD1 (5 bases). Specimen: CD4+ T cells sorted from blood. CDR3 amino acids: CSVPQVANEQFF. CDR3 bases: TGCAGCGTTCCACAGGTGGCAAATGAGCAGTTCTTC.